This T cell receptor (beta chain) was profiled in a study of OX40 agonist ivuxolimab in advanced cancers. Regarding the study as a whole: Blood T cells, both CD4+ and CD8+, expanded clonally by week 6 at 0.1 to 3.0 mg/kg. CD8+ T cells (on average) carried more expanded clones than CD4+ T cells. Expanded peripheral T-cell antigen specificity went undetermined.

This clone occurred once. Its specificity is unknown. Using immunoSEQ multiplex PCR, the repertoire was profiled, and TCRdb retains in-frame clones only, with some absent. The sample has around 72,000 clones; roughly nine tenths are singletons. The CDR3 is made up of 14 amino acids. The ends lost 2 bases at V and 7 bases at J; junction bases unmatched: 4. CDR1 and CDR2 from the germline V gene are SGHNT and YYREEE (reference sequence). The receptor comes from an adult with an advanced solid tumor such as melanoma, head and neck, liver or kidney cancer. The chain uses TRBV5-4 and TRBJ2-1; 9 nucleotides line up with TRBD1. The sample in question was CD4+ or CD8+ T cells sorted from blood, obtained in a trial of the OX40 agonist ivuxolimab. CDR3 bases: TGTGCCAGCAGCTTCGGGACAGGGAGGAATGAGCAGTTCTTC. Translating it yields CASSFGTGRNEQFF.